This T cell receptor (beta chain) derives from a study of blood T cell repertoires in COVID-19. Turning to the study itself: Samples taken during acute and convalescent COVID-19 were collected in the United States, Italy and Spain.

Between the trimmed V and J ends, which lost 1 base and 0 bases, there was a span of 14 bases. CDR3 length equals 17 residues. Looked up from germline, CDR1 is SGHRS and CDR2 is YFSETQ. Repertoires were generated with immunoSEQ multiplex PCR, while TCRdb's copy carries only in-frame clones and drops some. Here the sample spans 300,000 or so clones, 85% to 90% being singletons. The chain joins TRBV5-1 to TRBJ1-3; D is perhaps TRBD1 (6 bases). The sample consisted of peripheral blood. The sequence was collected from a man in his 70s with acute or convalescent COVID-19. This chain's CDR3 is CASSLTGSYRSGNTIYF. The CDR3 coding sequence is TGCGCCAGCAGCTTGACAGGGAGCTACCGCTCTGGAAACACCATATATTTT.